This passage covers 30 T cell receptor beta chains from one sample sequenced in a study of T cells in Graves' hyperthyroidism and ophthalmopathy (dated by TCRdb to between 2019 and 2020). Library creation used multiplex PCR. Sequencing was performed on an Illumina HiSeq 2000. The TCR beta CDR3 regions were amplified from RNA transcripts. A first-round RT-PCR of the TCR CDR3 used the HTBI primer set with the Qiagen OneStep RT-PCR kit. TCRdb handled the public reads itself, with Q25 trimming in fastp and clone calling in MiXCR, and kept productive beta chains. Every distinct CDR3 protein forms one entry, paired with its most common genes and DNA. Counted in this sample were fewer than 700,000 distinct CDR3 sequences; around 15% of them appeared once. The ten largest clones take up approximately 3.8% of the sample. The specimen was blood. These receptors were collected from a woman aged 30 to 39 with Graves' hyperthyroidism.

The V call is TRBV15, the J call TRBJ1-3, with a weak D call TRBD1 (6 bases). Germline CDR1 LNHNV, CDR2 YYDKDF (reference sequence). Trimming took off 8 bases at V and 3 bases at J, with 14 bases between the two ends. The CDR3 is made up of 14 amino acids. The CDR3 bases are TGTGCCACCGCACACAGGGCTAGTGGAAACACCATATATTTT. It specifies CATAHRASGNTIYF. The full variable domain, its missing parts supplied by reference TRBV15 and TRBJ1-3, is DAMVIQNPRYQVTQFGKPVTLSCSQTLNHNVMYWYQQKSSQAPKLLFHYYDKDFNNEADTPDNFQSRRPNTSFCFLDIRSPGLGDTAMYLCATAHRASGNTIYFGEGSWLTVV.

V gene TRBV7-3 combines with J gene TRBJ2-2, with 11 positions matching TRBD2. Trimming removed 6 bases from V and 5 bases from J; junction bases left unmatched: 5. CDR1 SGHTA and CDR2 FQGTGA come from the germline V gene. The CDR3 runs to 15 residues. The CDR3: CASSRASGRTGELFF. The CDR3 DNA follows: TGTGCCAGCAGTCGGGCTAGCGGGAGGACCGGGGAGCTGTTTTTT.

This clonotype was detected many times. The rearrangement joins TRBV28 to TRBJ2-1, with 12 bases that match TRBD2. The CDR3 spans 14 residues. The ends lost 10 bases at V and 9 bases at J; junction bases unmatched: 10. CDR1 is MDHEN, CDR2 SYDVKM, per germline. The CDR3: CATLTRLAGAEQFF. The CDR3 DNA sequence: TGTGCCACCCTCACCCGACTAGCGGGAGCTGAGCAGTTCTTC.

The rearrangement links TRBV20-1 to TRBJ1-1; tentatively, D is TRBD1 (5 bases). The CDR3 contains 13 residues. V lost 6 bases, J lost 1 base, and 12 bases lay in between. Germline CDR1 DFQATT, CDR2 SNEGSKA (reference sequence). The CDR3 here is CSASLGGNTEAFF. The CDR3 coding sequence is TGCAGTGCAAGCCTCGGGGGGAACACTGAAGCTTTCTTT.

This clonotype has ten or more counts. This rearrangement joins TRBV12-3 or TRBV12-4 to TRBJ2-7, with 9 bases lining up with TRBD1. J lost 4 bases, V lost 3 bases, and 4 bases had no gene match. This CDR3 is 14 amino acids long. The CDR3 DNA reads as TGTGCCAGCAGTTTTAACAGGGGGCCTTACGAGCAGTACTTC. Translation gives CASSFNRGPYEQYF.

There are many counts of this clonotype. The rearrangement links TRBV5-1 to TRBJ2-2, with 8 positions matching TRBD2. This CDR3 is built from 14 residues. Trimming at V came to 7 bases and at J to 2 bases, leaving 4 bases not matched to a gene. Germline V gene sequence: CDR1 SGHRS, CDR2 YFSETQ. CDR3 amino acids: CASAGGSNTGELFF. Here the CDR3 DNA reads TGCGCCAGCGCGGGAGGTTCTAACACCGGGGAGCTGTTTTTT.

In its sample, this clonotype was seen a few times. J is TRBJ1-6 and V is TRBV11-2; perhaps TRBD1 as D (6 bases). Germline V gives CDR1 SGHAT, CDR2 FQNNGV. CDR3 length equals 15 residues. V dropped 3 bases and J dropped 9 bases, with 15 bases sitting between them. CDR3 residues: CASSFRGAGGSPLHF. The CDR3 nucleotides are TGTGCCAGCAGCTTTCGGGGGGCTGGCGGTTCACCCCTCCACTTT.

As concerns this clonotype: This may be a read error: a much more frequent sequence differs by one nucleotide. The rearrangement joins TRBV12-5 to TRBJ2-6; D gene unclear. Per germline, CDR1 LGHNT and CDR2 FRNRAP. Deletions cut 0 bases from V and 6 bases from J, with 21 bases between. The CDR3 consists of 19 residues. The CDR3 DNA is TGTGCTAGTGGTTTGGTACTTTTCGGGTTAATGGCGGCGGCCAACGTCCTGACTTTC. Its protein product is CASGLVLFGLMAAANVLTF. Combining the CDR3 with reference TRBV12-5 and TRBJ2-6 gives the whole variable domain DARVTQTPRHKVTEMGQEVTMRCQPILGHNTVFWYRQTMMQGLELLAYFRNRAPLDDSGMPKDRFSAEMPDATLATLKIQPSEPRDSAVYFCASGLVLFGLMAAANVLTFGAGSRLTVL.

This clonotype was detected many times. The CDR3 DNA reads as TGTGCCAGCAGCGTAGGGGATCTTGGTGGCACCGGGGAGCTGTTTTTT. Its protein is CASSVGDLGGTGELFF. The V call is TRBV9, the J call TRBJ2-2; D unclear. This CDR3 has 16 residues. The ends were cut back, 0 bases at V and 4 bases at J, with 13 bases in the middle. Germline CDR1 and CDR2: SGDLS and YYNGEE.

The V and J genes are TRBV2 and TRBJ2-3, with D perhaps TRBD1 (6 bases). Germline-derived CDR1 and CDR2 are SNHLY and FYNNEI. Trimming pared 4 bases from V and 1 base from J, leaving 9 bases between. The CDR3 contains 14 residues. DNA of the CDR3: TGTGCCAGCAGTGTGGGGGCCCGCACAGATACGCAGTATTTT. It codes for CASSVGARTDTQYF.

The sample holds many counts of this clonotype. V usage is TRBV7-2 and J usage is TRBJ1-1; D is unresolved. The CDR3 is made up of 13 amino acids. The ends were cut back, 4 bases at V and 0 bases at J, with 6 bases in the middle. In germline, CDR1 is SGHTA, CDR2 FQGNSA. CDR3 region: CASSSILNTEAFF. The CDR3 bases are TGTGCCAGCAGCTCAATATTGAACACTGAAGCTTTCTTT.

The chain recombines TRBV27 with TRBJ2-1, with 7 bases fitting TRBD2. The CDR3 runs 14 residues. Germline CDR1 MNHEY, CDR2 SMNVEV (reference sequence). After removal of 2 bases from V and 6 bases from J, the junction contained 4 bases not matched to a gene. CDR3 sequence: CASSLAGDSNEQFF. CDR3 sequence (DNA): TGTGCCAGCAGTTTAGCGGGAGATAGCAATGAGCAGTTCTTC.

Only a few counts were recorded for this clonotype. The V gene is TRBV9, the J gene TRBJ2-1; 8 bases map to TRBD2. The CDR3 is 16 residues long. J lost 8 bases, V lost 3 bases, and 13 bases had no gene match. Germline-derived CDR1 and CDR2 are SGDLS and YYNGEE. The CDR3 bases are TGTGCCAGCAGCGGTAGCGGGAAGGCTCTACACGATGAGCAGTTCTTC. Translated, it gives CASSGSGKALHDEQFF.

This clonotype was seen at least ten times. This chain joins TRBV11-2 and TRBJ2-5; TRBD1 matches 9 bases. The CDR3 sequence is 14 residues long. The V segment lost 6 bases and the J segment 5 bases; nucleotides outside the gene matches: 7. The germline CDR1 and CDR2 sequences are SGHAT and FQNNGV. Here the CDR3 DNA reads TGTGCCAGCAGTTCGGGACAGGGTATCGAGACCCAGTACTTC. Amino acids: CASSSGQGIETQYF.

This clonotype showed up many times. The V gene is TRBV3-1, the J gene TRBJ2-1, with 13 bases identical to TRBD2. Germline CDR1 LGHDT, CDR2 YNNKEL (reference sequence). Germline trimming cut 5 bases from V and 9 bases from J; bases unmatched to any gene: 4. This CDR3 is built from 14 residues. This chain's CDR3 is CASSFTSGGVEQFF. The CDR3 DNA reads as TGTGCCAGCAGCTTTACTAGCGGGGGGGTTGAGCAGTTCTTC.

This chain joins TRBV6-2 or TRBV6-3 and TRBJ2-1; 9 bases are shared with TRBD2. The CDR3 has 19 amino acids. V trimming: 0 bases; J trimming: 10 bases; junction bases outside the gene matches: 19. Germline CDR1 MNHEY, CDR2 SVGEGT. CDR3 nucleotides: TGTGCCAGCAGTTACTCAGCGGGAGGCCTCCTGGATGGGGGTATAGAGCAGTTCTTC. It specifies CASSYSAGGLLDGGIEQFF.

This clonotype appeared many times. The CDR3 protein is CASNTPGAGGKLFF. In DNA form, the CDR3 reads TGTGCCAGCAATACCCCTGGGGCTGGTGGCAAACTGTTTTTT. The chain uses TRBV28 and TRBJ1-4; a possible D gene is TRBD1 (5 bases). This CDR3 spans 14 amino acids. CDR1 and CDR2 from the germline V gene are MDHEN and SYDVKM. V shed 7 bases and J shed 11 bases, with 20 bases lying between them.

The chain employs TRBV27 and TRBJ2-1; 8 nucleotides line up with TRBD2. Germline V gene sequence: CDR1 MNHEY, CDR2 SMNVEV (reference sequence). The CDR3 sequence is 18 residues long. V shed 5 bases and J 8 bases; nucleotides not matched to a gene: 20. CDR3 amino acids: CASSLHSPRVAGIYEQFF. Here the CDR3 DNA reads TGTGCCAGCAGTCTTCATTCACCTCGGGTAGCGGGAATATATGAGCAGTTCTTC.

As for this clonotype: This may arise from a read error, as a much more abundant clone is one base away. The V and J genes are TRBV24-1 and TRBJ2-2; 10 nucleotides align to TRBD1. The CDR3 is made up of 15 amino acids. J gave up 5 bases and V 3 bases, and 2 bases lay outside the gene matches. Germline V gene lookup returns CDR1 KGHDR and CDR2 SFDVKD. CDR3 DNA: TGTGCCACCAGTGATCGGACAGGGGGTACCGGGGAGCTGTTTTTT. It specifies CATSDRTGGTGELFF.

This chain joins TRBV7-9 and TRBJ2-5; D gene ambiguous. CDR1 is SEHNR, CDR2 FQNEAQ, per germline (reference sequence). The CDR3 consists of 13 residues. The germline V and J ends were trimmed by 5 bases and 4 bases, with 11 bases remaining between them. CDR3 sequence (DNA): TGTGCCAGCAGCATAACCCCTTCAGAGACCCAGTACTTC. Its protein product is CASSITPSETQYF. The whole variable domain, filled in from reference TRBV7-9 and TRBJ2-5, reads DTGVSQNPRHKITKRGQNVTFRCDPISEHNRLYWYRQTLGQGPEFLTYFQNEAQLEKSRLLSDRFSAERPKGSFSTLEIQRTEQGDSAMYLCASSITPSETQYFGPGTRLLVL.

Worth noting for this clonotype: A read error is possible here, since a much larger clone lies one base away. CDR3 region: CASSLSLVMQETQYF. The DNA for the CDR3 is TGTGCCAGCAGTTTATCCCTAGTAATGCAAGAGACCCAGTACTTC. This chain uses TRBV28 with TRBJ2-5; D call uncertain. The CDR3 sequence is 15 residues long. The V end lost 1 base, the J end lost 2 bases, and 11 bases lay between the germline ends. In germline, CDR1 is MDHEN, CDR2 SYDVKM.

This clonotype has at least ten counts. CDR3 in DNA: TGTGCCAGCAGTTTTGAGGGACGATTCATGAACACTGAAGCTTTCTTT. Amino acids: CASSFEGRFMNTEAFF. V and J are TRBV12-3 or TRBV12-4 and TRBJ1-1; the D gene is possibly TRBD1 (5 bases). The CDR3 spans 16 residues. V was shortened by 3 bases and J by 0 bases, with 14 bases between the two germline ends.

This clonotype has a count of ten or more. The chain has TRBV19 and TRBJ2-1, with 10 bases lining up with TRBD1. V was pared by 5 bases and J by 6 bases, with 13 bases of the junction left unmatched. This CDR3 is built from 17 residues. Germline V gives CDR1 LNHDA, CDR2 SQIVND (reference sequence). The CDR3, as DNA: TGTGCCAGTAGTCTGAACTATCCGGGACAGGGGCTCAATGAGCAGTTCTTC. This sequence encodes CASSLNYPGQGLNEQFF.

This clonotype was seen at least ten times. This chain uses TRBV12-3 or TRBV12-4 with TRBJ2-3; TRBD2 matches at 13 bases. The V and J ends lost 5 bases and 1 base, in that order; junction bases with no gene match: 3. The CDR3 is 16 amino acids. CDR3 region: CASSRGLAGGTDTQYF. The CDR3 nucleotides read TGTGCCAGCAGTCGAGGACTAGCGGGAGGCACAGATACGCAGTATTTT.

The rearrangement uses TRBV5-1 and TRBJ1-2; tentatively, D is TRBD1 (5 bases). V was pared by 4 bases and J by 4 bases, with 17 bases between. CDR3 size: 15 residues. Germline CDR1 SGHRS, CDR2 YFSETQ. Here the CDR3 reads CASSTGTQKIYGYTF. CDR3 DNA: TGCGCCAGCAGCACTGGGACCCAGAAGATCTATGGCTACACCTTC.

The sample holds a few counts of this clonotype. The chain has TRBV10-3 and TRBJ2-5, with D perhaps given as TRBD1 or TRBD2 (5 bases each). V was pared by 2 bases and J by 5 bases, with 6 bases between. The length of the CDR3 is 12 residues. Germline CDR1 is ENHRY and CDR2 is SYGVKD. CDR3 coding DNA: TGTGCCATCAGTGAGGAGGGGGAGACCCAGTACTTC. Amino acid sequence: CAISEEGETQYF.

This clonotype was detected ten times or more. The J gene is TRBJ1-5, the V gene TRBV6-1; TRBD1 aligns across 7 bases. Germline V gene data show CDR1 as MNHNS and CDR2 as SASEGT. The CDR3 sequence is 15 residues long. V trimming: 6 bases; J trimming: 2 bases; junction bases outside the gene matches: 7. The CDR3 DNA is TGTGCCAGCAGGCGACAGGGTGTTGGCAATCAGCCCCAGCATTTT. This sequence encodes CASRRQGVGNQPQHF.

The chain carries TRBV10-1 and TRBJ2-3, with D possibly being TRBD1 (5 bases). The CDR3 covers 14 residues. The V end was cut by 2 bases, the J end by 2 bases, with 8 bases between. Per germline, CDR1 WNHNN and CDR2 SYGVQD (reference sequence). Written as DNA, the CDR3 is TGCGCCAGCAGTGAGGTAGGGGACACAGATACGCAGTATTTT. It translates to CASSEVGDTDTQYF.

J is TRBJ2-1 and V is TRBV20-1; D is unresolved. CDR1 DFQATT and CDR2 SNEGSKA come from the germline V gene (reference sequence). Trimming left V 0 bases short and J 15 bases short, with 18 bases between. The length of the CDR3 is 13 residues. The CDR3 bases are TGCAGTGCTAGAGAGGAGCTAGGCACGTTCCTGTTCTTC. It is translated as CSAREELGTFLFF.

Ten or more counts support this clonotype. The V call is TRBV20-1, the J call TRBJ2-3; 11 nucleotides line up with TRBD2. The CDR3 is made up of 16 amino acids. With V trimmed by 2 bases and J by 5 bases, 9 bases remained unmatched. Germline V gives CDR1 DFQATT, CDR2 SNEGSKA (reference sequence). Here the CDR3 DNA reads TGCAGTGCTAGACGCCTTAGCGGGAGGGCCGGAGATACGCAGTATTTT. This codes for CSARRLSGRAGDTQYF.